These 30 T cell receptor beta chains share one sample of origin, sequenced in a study of OX40 agonist ivuxolimab in advanced cancers. Clones were sequenced by immunoSEQ multiplex PCR, and TCRdb holds only the in-frame ones, with some missing. The repertoire holds some 65,000 clones, with 87% as singletons. The starting material was CD4+ or CD8+ T cells sorted from blood, obtained in a trial of the OX40 agonist ivuxolimab. These receptors all stem from an adult with an advanced solid tumor such as melanoma, head and neck, liver or kidney cancer.

This chain connects TRBV5-1 to TRBJ2-1; D remains unclear. Trimming removed 0 bases at V and 8 bases at J, with 9 bases between. Germline values: CDR1 SGHRS, CDR2 YFSETQ. CDR3 length: 13 amino acids. The CDR3 DNA reads TGCGCCAGCAGCTTGGCCGATGGATATGAGCAGTTCTTC. Protein sequence: CASSLADGYEQFF.

The count of this clone is one. The V and J genes are TRBV27 and TRBJ1-2, with TRBD1 identical over 7 bases. After removal of 2 bases from V and 1 base from J, the junction contained 1 base not matched to a gene. The CDR3 has 14 amino acids. Germline V gene sequence: CDR1 MNHEY, CDR2 SMNVEV (reference sequence). This CDR3 reads CASSLNRGNYGYTF. The CDR3 DNA sequence: TGTGCCAGCAGTTTAAACAGGGGTAACTATGGCTACACCTTC.

V and J are TRBV9 and TRBJ2-2, with TRBD2 matching over 7 bases. CDR3 length: 14 residues. Germline V gives CDR1 SGDLS, CDR2 YYNGEE. V gave up 3 bases and J gave up 6 bases; unmatched junction bases: 5. DNA for the CDR3: TGTGCCAGCAGCGATAGCGGGTACTCCGGGGAGCTGTTTTTT. Its protein product is CASSDSGYSGELFF.

This clone has more than one count but fewer than ten. The chain joins TRBV9 to TRBJ2-3, with D tentatively TRBD2 (5 bases). Trimming stripped 0 bases from V and 2 bases from J, with 7 bases between. Germline loops: CDR1 SGDLS, CDR2 YYNGEE. This CDR3 contains 14 residues. In nucleotides, the CDR3 is TGTGCCAGCAGCGTAGCGGGATTCACAGATACGCAGTATTTT. Translating it yields CASSVAGFTDTQYF.

V and J are TRBV7-6 and TRBJ2-7; D perhaps matches TRBD1 (7 bases). The CDR3 covers 14 residues. Trimming removed 1 base from V and 4 bases from J, with 11 bases in between. The germline gives CDR1 SGHVS, CDR2 FNYEAQ. The DNA for the CDR3 is TGTGCCAGCAGCTTAGGTCAGGGGGGTTACGAGCAGTACTTC. Its translation: CASSLGQGGYEQYF.

This rearrangement joins TRBV6-1 to TRBJ2-7; 8 bases agree with TRBD2. This CDR3 spans 14 amino acids. The junction had 9 bases not matched to a gene; V was cut back by 6 bases and J by 5 bases. Germline loops: CDR1 MNHNS, CDR2 SASEGT. CDR3 amino acids: CASSPSGRLHEQYF. Here the CDR3 DNA reads TGTGCCAGCAGCCCCAGCGGGAGACTCCACGAGCAGTACTTC.

The chain employs TRBV5-1 and TRBJ1-2, with 9 bases aligning to TRBD1. The CDR3 length is 13 residues. CDR1 and CDR2 (germline): SGHRS, YFSETQ. V trimming: 4 bases; J trimming: 4 bases; junction bases outside the gene matches: 2. CDR3 bases: TGCGCCAGCAGCCAGGACAGGGGCTATGGCTACACCTTC. Protein: CASSQDRGYGYTF.

V and J are TRBV5-1 and TRBJ2-5; weak D call: TRBD2 (6 bases). This CDR3 contains 14 residues. CDR1 is SGHRS and CDR2 is YFSETQ in the germline V gene. Between the trimmed V and J ends, which lost 0 bases and 5 bases, there was a span of 11 bases. CDR3 nucleotide sequence: TGCGCCAGCAGCTTGGAGGCGGGAATCGAGACCCAGTACTTC. It is translated as CASSLEAGIETQYF. The full variable domain, with the rest looked up from reference TRBV5-1 and TRBJ2-5, is KAGVTQTPRYLIKTRGQQVTLSCSPISGHRSVSWYQQTPGQGLQFLFEYFSETQRNKGNFPGRFSGRQFSNSRSEMNVSTLELGDSALYLCASSLEAGIETQYFGPGTRLLVL.

This clone occurred once. The rearrangement links TRBV2 to TRBJ2-2; TRBD1 agrees at 7 bases. The CDR3 extends over 16 amino acids. The V gene's germline CDR1 is SNHLY and CDR2 FYNNEI. J gave up 2 bases and V 2 bases, and 5 bases lay outside the gene matches. The CDR3 DNA sequence: TGTGCCAGCAGTGAAATCGGGACAGCTAACACCGGGGAGCTGTTTTTT. Residues: CASSEIGTANTGELFF. Supplemented by reference TRBV2 and TRBJ2-2, the full variable domain reads EPEVTQTPSHQVTQMGQEVILRCVPISNHLYFYWYRQILGQKVEFLVSFYNNEISEKSEIFDDQFSVERPDGSNFTLKIRSTKLEDSAMYFCASSEIGTANTGELFFGEGSRLTVL.

This chain joins TRBV5-4 and TRBJ1-4; perhaps TRBD1 as D (6 bases). This CDR3 comprises 15 residues. Germline lookup yields CDR1 SGHNT and CDR2 YYREEE (reference sequence). V was trimmed by 0 bases and J by 8 bases, leaving 14 bases between them. The CDR3 nucleotides read TGTGCCAGCAGCTTGGATCTGGGGGCTGGGGAAAAACTGTTTTTT. Translating it yields CASSLDLGAGEKLFF.

This sequence joins TRBV4-2 and TRBJ2-5; D may match TRBD1 or TRBD2 (6 bases each). The CDR3 covers 15 residues. Germline-derived CDR1 and CDR2 are LGHNA and YNFKEQ. Trimming shortened V by 0 bases and J by 4 bases, and 12 bases separated the two germline ends. CDR3: CASSQDLKGGETQYF. In DNA, the CDR3 is TGTGCCAGCAGCCAAGATTTAAAGGGGGGAGAGACCCAGTACTTC.

This clone is a singleton in its sample. The rearrangement links TRBV6-6 to TRBJ1-3; D call uncertain. The CDR3 runs 15 residues. The germline V gene encodes CDR1 MNHNY and CDR2 SVGAGI (reference sequence). Deletions cut 0 bases from V and 9 bases from J, with 15 bases between. CDR3 DNA: TGTGCCAGCAGTTACTCGCTTGACGGAGCGGGCACCATATATTTT. It yields the protein CASSYSLDGAGTIYF.

The chain is built from TRBV7-3 and TRBJ2-1; D remains ambiguous. The V and J ends lost 0 bases and 0 bases respectively, with 6 bases between them. The CDR3 runs to 15 residues. Germline CDR1 SGHTA, CDR2 FQGTGA. The CDR3 DNA sequence: TGTGCCAGCAGCTTAACTCAGAGCTCCTACAATGAGCAGTTCTTC. Amino acid sequence: CASSLTQSSYNEQFF.

The sample holds a few counts of this clone. DNA of the CDR3: TGCGCCAGCGGAGGGCCAAATGAAAAACTGTTTTTT. Translation gives CASGGPNEKLFF. This rearrangement joins TRBV23-1 to TRBJ1-4; D gene uncertain. TRBV23-1 is known as an ORF, though its function is uncertain. V was pared by 8 bases and J by 5 bases, with 9 bases between. The length of the CDR3 is 12 residues.

This clone came up once. The chain has TRBV6-5 and TRBJ1-1, with TRBD1 matching over 8 bases. CDR3 length: 16 residues. Germline assignment: CDR1 MNHEY and CDR2 SVGAGI. With 2 bases clipped from V and 3 bases from J, the junction kept 8 bases outside the gene matches. The CDR3 nucleotides are TGTGCCAGCAGTTACCGGACAGGGAAGCCGGACACTGAAGCTTTCTTT. It encodes CASSYRTGKPDTEAFF.

The chain uses TRBV4-2 and TRBJ1-1; no definite D call. CDR3 size: 14 residues. Germline CDR1 LGHNA, CDR2 YNFKEQ. Trimming stripped 0 bases from V and 4 bases from J, with 9 bases between. The CDR3 sequence is CASSQDQLFTEAFF. The DNA for the CDR3 is TGTGCCAGCAGCCAAGACCAATTGTTCACTGAAGCTTTCTTT.

The chain joins TRBV7-4 to TRBJ2-7; D is perhaps TRBD1 or TRBD2 (6 bases each). Trimming shortened V by 4 bases and J by 6 bases, and 10 bases separated the two germline ends. Germline V lookup: CDR1 SGHVT, CDR2 SQSDAQ. This CDR3 has 12 residues. The CDR3 nucleotides are TGTGCCAGCAGCTCCTGGGGGGCCGAGCAGTACTTC. Amino acids: CASSSWGAEQYF.

The chain links TRBV4-3 to TRBJ1-5; D is unresolved. CDR1 is LGHNA, CDR2 YSLEER, per germline. V dropped 0 bases and J dropped 6 bases, with 12 bases sitting between them. The CDR3 is 15 residues long. Here the CDR3 reads CASSQDLSFGQPQHF. DNA of the CDR3: TGCGCCAGCAGCCAAGATTTAAGTTTTGGTCAGCCCCAGCATTTT.

The chain uses TRBV28 and TRBJ2-1; D gene ambiguous. Germline V gene lookup returns CDR1 MDHEN and CDR2 SYDVKM. This CDR3 comprises 15 residues. V gave up 2 bases and J gave up 0 bases, with 8 bases separating them. CDR3 in DNA: TGTGCCAGCAGTTTAGGGCGGAGCTCCTACAATGAGCAGTTCTTC. It codes for CASSLGRSSYNEQFF.

J is TRBJ1-1 and V is TRBV4-1; 7 bases line up with TRBD1. The CDR3 has 13 residues. V shed 4 bases and J 5 bases; nucleotides not matched to a gene: 4. Germline CDR1 MGHRA, CDR2 YSYEKL. The CDR3 region has the DNA TGCGCCAGCAGCCTGCAGGGGGTGACTGAAGCTTTCTTT. This gives the protein CASSLQGVTEAFF.

The gene calls are TRBV7-8 and TRBJ2-2; D is perhaps TRBD1 (6 bases). The CDR3 contains 14 residues. V was clipped by 5 bases and J by 6 bases, with 13 bases between them. Looked up from germline, CDR1 is SGHVS and CDR2 is FQNEAQ. CDR3 region: CASSPRGFAGELFF. The CDR3 DNA reads as TGTGCCAGCAGCCCCAGGGGTTTTGCCGGGGAGCTGTTTTTT.

This chain uses TRBV19 with TRBJ2-7; 8 nucleotides align to TRBD1. The CDR3 runs 14 residues. Germline-derived CDR1 and CDR2 are LNHDA and SQIVND (reference sequence). The trim removed 6 bases at V and 4 bases at J, leaving 8 bases unmatched. Here the CDR3 DNA reads TGTGCCAGTAGCGTACAGGGGGATAGGTACGAGCAGTACTTC. It translates to CASSVQGDRYEQYF.

This chain joins TRBV11-3 and TRBJ2-1, with D possibly TRBD2 on 5 matching bases. V gave up 2 bases and J gave up 5 bases, with 7 bases separating them. Germline values: CDR1 SGHNT, CDR2 YENEEA. The CDR3 sequence is 13 residues long. The CDR3 nucleotides read TGTGCCAGCAGCTTACAAGCGGACAATGAGCAGTTCTTC. Translated: CASSLQADNEQFF.

The chain is built from TRBV7-2 and TRBJ1-1; perhaps TRBD1 as D (6 bases). V lost 1 base to trimming and J lost 11 bases, with 17 bases between them. In germline, CDR1 is SGHTA, CDR2 FQGNSA. The CDR3 consists of 14 residues. Here the CDR3 reads CASSLGGDISSAFF. CDR3 nucleotide sequence: TGTGCCAGCAGCTTAGGGGGGGACATTTCAAGCGCTTTCTTT.

The chain has TRBV18 and TRBJ1-1; 7 nucleotides match TRBD1. Germline V gives CDR1 KGHSH, CDR2 LQKENI. CDR3 size: 16 residues. The V and J ends lost 2 bases and 6 bases, in that order; junction bases with no gene match: 12. CDR3 loop: CASSPAPTGSRPEAFF. DNA for the CDR3: TGTGCCAGCTCACCAGCACCGACAGGGAGCAGGCCTGAAGCTTTCTTT.

In this sample, this clone turned up once. The V call is TRBV6-4, the J call TRBJ1-1; tentative D call: TRBD1 (6 bases). The CDR3 has 14 amino acids. Germline loops: CDR1 MRHNA, CDR2 SNTAGT. V lost 5 bases to trimming and J lost 11 bases, with 21 bases between them. The CDR3 DNA reads as TGTGCCAGCAGTTGGAGGTCGGACAGTCTGCAGGCTTTCTTT. It encodes CASSWRSDSLQAFF.

The chain uses TRBV7-3 and TRBJ1-1; 11 nucleotides match TRBD1. The CDR3 has 13 residues. Germline V CDR1 and CDR2: SGHTA, FQGTGA. Trimming at V came to 4 bases and at J to 12 bases, leaving 7 bases not matched to a gene. The CDR3 coding sequence is TGTGCCAGCAGCTCAGGACAGGGGGCGAAATCTTTCTTT. Translating gives CASSSGQGAKSFF.

The rearrangement uses TRBV9 and TRBJ2-7, with D perhaps TRBD2 (7 bases). CDR1 SGDLS and CDR2 YYNGEE come from the germline V gene. This CDR3 is 17 amino acids long. Between the trimmed V and J ends, which lost 0 bases and 2 bases, there was a span of 18 bases. Here the CDR3 DNA reads TGTGCCAGCAGCGTAGATTTGGGAGGGGGTAAAACCTACGAGCAGTACTTC. Its protein is CASSVDLGGGKTYEQYF.

The J gene is TRBJ2-7, the V gene TRBV19, with D perhaps matching TRBD1 (6 bases). Germline CDR1 LNHDA, CDR2 SQIVND (reference sequence). The CDR3 spans 15 residues. V shed 6 bases and J shed 3 bases, with 18 bases lying between them. This chain's CDR3 is CASSKQDPGDYEQYF. Here the CDR3 DNA reads TGTGCCAGTAGCAAGCAGGATCCAGGGGACTACGAGCAGTACTTC.

V is TRBV30 and J is TRBJ2-3, with a weak D call TRBD2 (5 bases). The V gene lost 4 bases and the J gene lost 2 bases, with 16 bases spanning the gap. The CDR3 covers 15 residues. From germline, CDR1 is GTSNPN and CDR2 SVGIG (reference sequence). The CDR3 DNA follows: TGTGCCTGGAAGATCGGACTTTCATCCACAGATACGCAGTATTTT. Translation: CAWKIGLSSTDTQYF.